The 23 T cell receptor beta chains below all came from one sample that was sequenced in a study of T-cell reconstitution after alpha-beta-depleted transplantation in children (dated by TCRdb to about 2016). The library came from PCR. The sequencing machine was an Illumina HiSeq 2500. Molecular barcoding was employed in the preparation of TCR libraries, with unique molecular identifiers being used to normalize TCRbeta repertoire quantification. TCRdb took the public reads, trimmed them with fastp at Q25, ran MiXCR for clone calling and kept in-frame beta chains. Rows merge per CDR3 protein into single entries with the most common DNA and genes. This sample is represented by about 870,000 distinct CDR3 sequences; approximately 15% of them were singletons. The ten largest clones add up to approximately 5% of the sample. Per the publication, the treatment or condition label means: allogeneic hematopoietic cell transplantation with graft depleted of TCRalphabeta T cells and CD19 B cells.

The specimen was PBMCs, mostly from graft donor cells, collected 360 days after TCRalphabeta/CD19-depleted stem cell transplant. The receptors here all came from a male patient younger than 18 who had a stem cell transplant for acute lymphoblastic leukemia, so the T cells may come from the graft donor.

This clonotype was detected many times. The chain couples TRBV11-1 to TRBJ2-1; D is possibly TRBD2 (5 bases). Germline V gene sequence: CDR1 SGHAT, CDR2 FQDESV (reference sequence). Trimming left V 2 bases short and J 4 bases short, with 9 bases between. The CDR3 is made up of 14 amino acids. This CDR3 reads CASSLHSGYNEQFF. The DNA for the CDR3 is TGTGCCAGCAGCTTACATTCGGGGTACAATGAGCAGTTCTTC. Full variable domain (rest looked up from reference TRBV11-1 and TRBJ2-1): EAEVAQSPRYKITEKSQAVAFWCDPISGHATLYWYRQILGQGPELLVQFQDESVVDDSQLPKDRFSAERLKGVDSTLKIQPAELGDSAMYLCASSLHSGYNEQFFGPGTRLTVL.

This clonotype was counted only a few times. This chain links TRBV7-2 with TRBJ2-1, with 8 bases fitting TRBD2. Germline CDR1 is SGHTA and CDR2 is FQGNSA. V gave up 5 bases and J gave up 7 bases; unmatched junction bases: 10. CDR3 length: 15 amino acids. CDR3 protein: CASSVVGLGTNEQFF. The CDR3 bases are TGTGCCAGCAGCGTAGTGGGACTAGGAACAAATGAGCAGTTCTTC. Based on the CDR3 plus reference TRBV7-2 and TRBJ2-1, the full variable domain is GAGVSQSPSNKVTEKGKDVELRCDPISGHTALYWYRQSLGQGLEFLIYFQGNSAPDKSGLPSDRFSAERTGGSVSTLTIQRTQQEDSAVYLCASSVVGLGTNEQFFGPGTRLTVL.

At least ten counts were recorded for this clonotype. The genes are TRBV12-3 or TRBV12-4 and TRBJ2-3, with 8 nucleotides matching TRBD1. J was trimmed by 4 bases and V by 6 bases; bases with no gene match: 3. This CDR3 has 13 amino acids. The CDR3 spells CASSPGGPDTQYF. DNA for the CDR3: TGTGCCAGCAGCCCAGGGGGCCCAGATACGCAGTATTTT.

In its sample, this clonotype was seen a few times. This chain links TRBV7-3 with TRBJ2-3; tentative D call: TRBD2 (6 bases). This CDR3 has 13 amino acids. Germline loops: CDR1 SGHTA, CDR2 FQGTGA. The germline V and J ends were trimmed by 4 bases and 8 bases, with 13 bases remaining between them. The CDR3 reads CASSSEGVGTQYF. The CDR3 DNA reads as TGTGCCAGCAGCTCGGAGGGCGTGGGTACGCAGTATTTT.

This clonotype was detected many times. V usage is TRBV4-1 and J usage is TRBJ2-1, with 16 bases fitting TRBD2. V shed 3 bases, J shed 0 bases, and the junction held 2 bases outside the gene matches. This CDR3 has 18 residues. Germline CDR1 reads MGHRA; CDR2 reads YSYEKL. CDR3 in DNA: TGCGCCAGCAGCCATGGGACTAGCGGGAGGGCCTCCTACAATGAGCAGTTCTTC. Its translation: CASSHGTSGRASYNEQFF.

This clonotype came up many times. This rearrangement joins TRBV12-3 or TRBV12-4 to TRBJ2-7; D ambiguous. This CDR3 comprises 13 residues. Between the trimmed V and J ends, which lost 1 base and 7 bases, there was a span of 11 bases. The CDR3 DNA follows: TGTGCCAGCAGTTTAGGTCCGGTATGGGAGCAGTACTTC. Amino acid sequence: CASSLGPVWEQYF.

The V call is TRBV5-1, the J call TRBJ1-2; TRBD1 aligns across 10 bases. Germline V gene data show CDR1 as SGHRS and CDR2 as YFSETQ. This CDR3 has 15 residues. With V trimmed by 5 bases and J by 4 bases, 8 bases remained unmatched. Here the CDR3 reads CASRASGTGAYGYTF. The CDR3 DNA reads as TGCGCCAGCAGGGCGAGCGGGACAGGGGCCTATGGCTACACCTTC.

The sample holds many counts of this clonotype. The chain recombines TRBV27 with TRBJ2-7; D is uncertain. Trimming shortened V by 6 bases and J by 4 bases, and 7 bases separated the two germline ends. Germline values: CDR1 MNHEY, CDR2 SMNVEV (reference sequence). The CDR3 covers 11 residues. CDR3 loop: CASSDTYEQYF. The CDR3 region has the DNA TGTGCCAGCAGCGACACTTACGAGCAGTACTTC.

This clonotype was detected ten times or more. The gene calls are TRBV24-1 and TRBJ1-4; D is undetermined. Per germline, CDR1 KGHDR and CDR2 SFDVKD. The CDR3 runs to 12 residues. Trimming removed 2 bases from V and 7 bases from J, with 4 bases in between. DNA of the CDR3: TGTGCCACCAGTGATTCAAGTGAAAAACTGTTTTTT. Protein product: CATSDSSEKLFF.

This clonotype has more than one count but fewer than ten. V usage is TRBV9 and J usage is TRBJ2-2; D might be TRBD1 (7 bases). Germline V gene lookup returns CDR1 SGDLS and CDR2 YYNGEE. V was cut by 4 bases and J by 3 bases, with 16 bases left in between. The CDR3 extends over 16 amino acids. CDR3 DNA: TGTGCCAGCAGCTTCACGGGCAGGGGGGACACCGGGGAGCTGTTTTTT. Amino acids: CASSFTGRGDTGELFF.

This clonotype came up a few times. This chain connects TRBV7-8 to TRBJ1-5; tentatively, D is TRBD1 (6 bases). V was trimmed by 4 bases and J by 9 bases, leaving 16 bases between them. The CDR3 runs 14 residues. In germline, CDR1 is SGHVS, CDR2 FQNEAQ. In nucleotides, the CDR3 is TGTGCCAGCAGCTCCCCCGGGGGCCCCAGGCCCCAGCATTTT. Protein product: CASSSPGGPRPQHF.

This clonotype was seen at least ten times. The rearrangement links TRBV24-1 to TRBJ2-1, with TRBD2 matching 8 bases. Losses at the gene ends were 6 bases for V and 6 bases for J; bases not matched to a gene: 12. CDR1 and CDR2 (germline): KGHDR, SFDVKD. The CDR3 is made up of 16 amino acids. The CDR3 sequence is CATSPYVGRAFNEQFF. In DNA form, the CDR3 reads TGTGCCACCAGTCCTTACGTCGGGAGGGCTTTCAATGAGCAGTTCTTC.

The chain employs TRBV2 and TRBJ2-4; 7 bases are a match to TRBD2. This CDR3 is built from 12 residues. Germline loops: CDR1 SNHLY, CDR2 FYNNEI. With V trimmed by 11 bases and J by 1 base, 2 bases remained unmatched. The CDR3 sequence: CAGGVAKNIQYF. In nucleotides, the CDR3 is TGTGCCGGGGGGGTTGCCAAAAACATTCAGTACTTC.

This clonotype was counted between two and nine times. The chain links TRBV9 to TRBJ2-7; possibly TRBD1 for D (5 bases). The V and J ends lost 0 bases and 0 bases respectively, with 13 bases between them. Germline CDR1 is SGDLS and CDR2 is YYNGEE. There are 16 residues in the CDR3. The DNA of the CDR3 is TGTGCCAGCAGCGTAGGATCGACAGCCCTCTCCTACGAGCAGTACTTC. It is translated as CASSVGSTALSYEQYF. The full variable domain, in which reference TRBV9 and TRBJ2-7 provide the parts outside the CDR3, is DSGVTQTPKHLITATGQRVTLRCSPRSGDLSVYWYQQSLDQGLQFLIQYYNGEERAKGNILERFSAQQFPDLHSELNLSSLELGDSALYFCASSVGSTALSYEQYFGPGTRLTVT.

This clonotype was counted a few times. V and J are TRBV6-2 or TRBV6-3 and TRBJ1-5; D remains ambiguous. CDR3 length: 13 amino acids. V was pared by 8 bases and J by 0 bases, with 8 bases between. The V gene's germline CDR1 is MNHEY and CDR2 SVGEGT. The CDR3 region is CASGQTSNQPQHF. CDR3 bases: TGTGCCAGCGGGCAGACTAGCAATCAGCCCCAGCATTTT.

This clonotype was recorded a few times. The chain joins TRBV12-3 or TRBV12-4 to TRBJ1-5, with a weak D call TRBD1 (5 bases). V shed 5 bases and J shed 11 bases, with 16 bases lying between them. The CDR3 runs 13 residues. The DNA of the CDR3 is TGTGCCAGCAGTCCCCCCCAGGGTAGATCCCAGCATTTT. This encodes CASSPPQGRSQHF.

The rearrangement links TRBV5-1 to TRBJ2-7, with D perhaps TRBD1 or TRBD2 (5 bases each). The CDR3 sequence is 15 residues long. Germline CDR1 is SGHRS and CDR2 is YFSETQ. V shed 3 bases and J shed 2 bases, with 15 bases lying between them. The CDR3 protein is CASSSTRGRPYEQYF. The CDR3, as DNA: TGCGCCAGCAGCTCCACCCGGGGCCGTCCCTACGAGCAGTACTTC.

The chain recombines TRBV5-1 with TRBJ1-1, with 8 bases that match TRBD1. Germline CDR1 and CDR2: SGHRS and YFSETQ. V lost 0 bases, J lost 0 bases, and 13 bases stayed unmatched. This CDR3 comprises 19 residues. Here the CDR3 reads CASSLDRTGITIMNTEAFF. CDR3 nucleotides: TGCGCCAGCAGCTTGGATAGGACAGGGATCACTATTATGAACACTGAAGCTTTCTTT. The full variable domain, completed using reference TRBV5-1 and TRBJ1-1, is KAGVTQTPRYLIKTRGQQVTLSCSPISGHRSVSWYQQTPGQGLQFLFEYFSETQRNKGNFPGRFSGRQFSNSRSEMNVSTLELGDSALYLCASSLDRTGITIMNTEAFFGQGTRLTVV.

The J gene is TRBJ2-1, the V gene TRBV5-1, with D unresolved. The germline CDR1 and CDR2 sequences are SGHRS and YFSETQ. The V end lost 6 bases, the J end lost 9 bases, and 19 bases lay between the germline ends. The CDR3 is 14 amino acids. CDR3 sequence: CASIQDPSWGEQFF. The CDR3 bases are TGCGCCAGCATTCAAGACCCGAGTTGGGGTGAGCAGTTCTTC.

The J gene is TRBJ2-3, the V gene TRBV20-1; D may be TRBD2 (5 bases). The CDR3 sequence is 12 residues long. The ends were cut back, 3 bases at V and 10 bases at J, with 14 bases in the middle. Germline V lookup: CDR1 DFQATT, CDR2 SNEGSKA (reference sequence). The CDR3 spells CSARSAGVAQYF. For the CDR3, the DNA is TGCAGTGCTAGGTCGGCCGGGGTTGCGCAGTATTTT.

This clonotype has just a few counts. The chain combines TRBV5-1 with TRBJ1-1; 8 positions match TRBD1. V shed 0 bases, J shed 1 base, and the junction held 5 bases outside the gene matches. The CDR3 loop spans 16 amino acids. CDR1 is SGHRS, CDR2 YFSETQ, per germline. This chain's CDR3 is CASSLETGVWNTEAFF. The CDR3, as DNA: TGCGCCAGCAGCTTGGAGACAGGGGTCTGGAACACTGAAGCTTTCTTT.

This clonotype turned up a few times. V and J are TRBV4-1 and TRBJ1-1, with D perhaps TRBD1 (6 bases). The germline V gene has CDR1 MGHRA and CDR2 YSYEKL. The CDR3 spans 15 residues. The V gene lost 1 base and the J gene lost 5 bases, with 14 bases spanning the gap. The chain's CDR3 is CASSQGRGAETEAFF. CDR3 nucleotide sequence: TGCGCCAGCAGCCAAGGACGGGGGGCCGAGACTGAAGCTTTCTTT.

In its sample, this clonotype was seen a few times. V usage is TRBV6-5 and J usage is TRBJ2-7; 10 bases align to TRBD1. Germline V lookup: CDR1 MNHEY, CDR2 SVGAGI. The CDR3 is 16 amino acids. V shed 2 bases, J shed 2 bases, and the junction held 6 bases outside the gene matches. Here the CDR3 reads CASSYNRDRGAYEQYF. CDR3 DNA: TGTGCCAGCAGTTACAACCGGGACAGGGGCGCCTACGAGCAGTACTTC.